Listed here are 26 T cell receptor beta chains from one sample, sequenced in a study of T-cell memory formation after mild COVID-19. MiXCR, applied by TCRdb to the 5' RACE reads, yields one record per CDR3 protein. The sample lists just under 150,000 distinct CDR3 sequences; roughly 21% were seen once. Sequences were obtained from PBMCs or a T cell subset sorted from them (not recorded which). Receptor source: an adult woman who had mild COVID-19 (a few samples of this study predate the infection). Cell type and time point are not known.

V usage is TRBV20-1 and J usage is TRBJ2-7, with 8 bases lining up with TRBD2. The J segment lost 7 bases and the V segment lost 6 bases, leaving 11 bases of the junction unmatched. Germline V lookup: CDR1 DFQATT, CDR2 SNEGSKA (reference sequence). The CDR3 loop spans 13 amino acids. The CDR3 reads CSAADGRAEEQYF. Written as DNA, the CDR3 is TGCAGTGCCGCAGACGGGAGGGCCGAAGAGCAGTACTTC.

The gene calls are TRBV10-3 and TRBJ2-1; TRBD2 is a possible D gene (7 bases). The CDR3 extends over 16 amino acids. Germline-derived CDR1 and CDR2 are ENHRY and SYGVKD. V lost 4 bases and J lost 6, with 19 bases in between. CDR3 sequence: CAISGSFRGAGNEQFF. The CDR3 DNA is TGTGCCATCAGTGGCTCATTTCGGGGGGCGGGCAATGAGCAGTTCTTC.

A few counts support this clonotype. V and J are TRBV12-3 or TRBV12-4 and TRBJ1-1; D remains ambiguous. This CDR3 is built from 18 residues. Trimming removed 2 bases from V and 0 bases from J, with 19 bases in between. For the CDR3, the DNA is TGTGCCAGCAGTTTACTGCCGTGGGCCCAGAGCCTGAACACTGAAGCTTTCTTT. This encodes CASSLLPWAQSLNTEAFF.

The V call is TRBV7-8, the J call TRBJ1-5; D possibly corresponds to TRBD1 (6 bases). The length of the CDR3 is 15 residues. V was shortened by 5 bases and J by 2 bases, with 13 bases between the two germline ends. Germline-derived CDR1 and CDR2 are SGHVS and FQNEAQ. CDR3 nucleotides: TGTGCCAGCAGCCAGACCCCAGGGGGCAATCAGCCCCAGCATTTT. Its translation is CASSQTPGGNQPQHF.

The chain has TRBV7-6 and TRBJ2-5, with 10 bases aligning to TRBD2. With 3 bases clipped from V and 4 bases from J, the junction kept 8 bases outside the gene matches. This CDR3 is 16 amino acids long. CDR1 SGHVS and CDR2 FNYEAQ come from the germline V gene. CDR3 DNA sequence: TGTGCCAGCAGCTTTGGGGCTAGCGGGAGCGGAGAGACCCAGTACTTC. Amino acid sequence: CASSFGASGSGETQYF. Variable domain in full (rest from reference TRBV7-6 and TRBJ2-5): GAGVSQSPRYKVTKRGQDVALRCDPISGHVSLYWYRQALGQGPEFLTYFNYEAQQDKSGLPNDRFSAERPEGSISTLTIQRTEQRDSAMYRCASSFGASGSGETQYFGPGTRLLVL.

This CDR3 is CASRRSGVTYEQYF. CDR3 sequence (DNA): TGTGCCAGCAGGCGTAGCGGGGTAACCTACGAGCAGTACTTC. The rearrangement joins TRBV12-3 or TRBV12-4 to TRBJ2-7; TRBD2 agrees at 8 bases. V lost 6 bases, J lost 2 bases, and 6 bases stayed unmatched. This CDR3 has 14 residues.

The V call is TRBV5-4, the J call TRBJ1-1; D is ambiguous. CDR1 is SGHNT and CDR2 is YYREEE in the germline V gene (reference sequence). V lost 3 bases and J 0 bases, leaving 9 bases between the germline ends. The CDR3 has 14 amino acids. CDR3 nucleotide sequence: TGTGCCAGCAGCTCCTGGACCGTGAACACTGAAGCTTTCTTT. Translation: CASSSWTVNTEAFF.

This clonotype was counted a few times. The chain recombines TRBV6-6 with TRBJ2-2, with a weak D call TRBD2 (6 bases). From germline, CDR1 is MNHNY and CDR2 SVGAGI (reference sequence). Trimming took 4 bases from V and 1 from J, leaving 7 bases between them. The CDR3 covers 14 residues. The CDR3 DNA is TGTGCCAGCAGTTGGGGAGGGAACACCGGGGAGCTGTTTTTT. Translated, it gives CASSWGGNTGELFF.

There are many counts of this clonotype. In DNA form, the CDR3 reads TGTGCTAGTGGTTCATGGCTAGCGGGCGGTAGCTCCTACGAGCAGTACTTC. It codes for CASGSWLAGGSSYEQYF. The chain is built from TRBV12-5 and TRBJ2-7; 8 bases align to TRBD2. The V segment lost 4 bases and the J segment 0 bases; nucleotides outside the gene matches: 11. The CDR3 runs 17 residues. In germline, CDR1 is LGHNT, CDR2 FRNRAP. The variable domain in full, with the rest retrieved from reference TRBV12-5 and TRBJ2-7, is DARVTQTPRHKVTEMGQEVTMRCQPILGHNTVFWYRQTMMQGLELLAYFRNRAPLDDSGMPKDRFSAEMPDATLATLKIQPSEPRDSAVYFCASGSWLAGGSSYEQYFGPGTRLTVT.

There are a few counts of this clonotype. V is TRBV29-1 and J is TRBJ2-1; 7 nucleotides match TRBD2. Per germline, CDR1 SQVTM and CDR2 ANQGSEA. The V segment lost 7 bases and the J segment 0 bases; nucleotides outside the gene matches: 9. CDR3 length equals 15 residues. The CDR3 region is CSAPGGGGSYNEQFF. The CDR3 DNA follows: TGCAGCGCCCCAGGTGGCGGGGGCTCCTACAATGAGCAGTTCTTC.

This chain joins TRBV29-1 and TRBJ1-2; D gene ambiguous. CDR3 length equals 13 residues. Germline loops: CDR1 SQVTM, CDR2 ANQGSEA. V was trimmed by 5 bases and J by 1 base, leaving 11 bases between them. CDR3 coding DNA: TGCAGCGTTCTCTCACACCGTAACTATGGCTACACCTTC. Translation gives CSVLSHRNYGYTF.

This clonotype turned up a few times. The chain couples TRBV5-6 to TRBJ1-4, with a weak D call TRBD1 (6 bases). This CDR3 spans 13 amino acids. Trimming shortened V by 5 bases and J by 5 bases, and 10 bases separated the two germline ends. From germline, CDR1 is SGHDT and CDR2 YYEEEE. As DNA, the CDR3 is TGTGCCAGCAGACCGACAGGAAATGAAAAACTGTTTTTT. It yields the protein CASRPTGNEKLFF.

The chain carries TRBV12-3 or TRBV12-4 and TRBJ1-6, with 7 bases fitting TRBD1. V lost 3 bases to trimming and J lost 8 bases; unmatched junction nucleotides: 1. The CDR3 has 13 amino acids. The CDR3 nucleotides read TGTGCCAGCAGTTTTGACAGGGATTCACCCCTCCACTTT. Translation: CASSFDRDSPLHF.

This clonotype was picked up a small number of times. In DNA, the CDR3 is TGTGCCAGCAGGAGAGCGAACGAGCAGTACTTC. Its protein product is CASRRANEQYF. The chain uses TRBV6-1 and TRBJ2-7; D gene uncertain. The germline V gene has CDR1 MNHNS and CDR2 SASEGT. V lost 6 bases, J lost 5 bases, and 8 bases lay in between. The CDR3 has 11 residues.

The V gene is TRBV4-1, the J gene TRBJ1-6; D is uncertain. CDR3 length equals 17 residues. CDR1 and CDR2 from the germline V gene are MGHRA and YSYEKL. The V and J ends lost 0 bases and 4 bases respectively, with 13 bases between them. The chain's CDR3 is CASSQDVLVGYNSPLHF. The CDR3 nucleotides read TGCGCCAGCAGCCAAGATGTCCTAGTGGGGTATAATTCACCCCTCCACTTT.

The chain links TRBV7-9 to TRBJ2-7, with D unclear. V was trimmed by 5 bases and J by 7 bases, leaving 12 bases between them. CDR3 length equals 12 residues. Germline CDR1 is SEHNR and CDR2 is FQNEAQ (reference sequence). CDR3 in DNA: TGTGCCAGCAGCCCCTCGACCGGAGAGCAGTACTTC. It is translated as CASSPSTGEQYF.

The chain is built from TRBV11-2 and TRBJ1-1; TRBD1 is a possible D gene (5 bases). In germline, CDR1 is SGHAT, CDR2 FQNNGV. V was cut by 1 base and J by 1 base, with 10 bases left in between. The CDR3 loop spans 15 amino acids. The CDR3 sequence is CASSLGGGRNTEAFF. The CDR3 nucleotides are TGTGCCAGCAGCTTAGGTGGGGGGAGGAACACTGAAGCTTTCTTT.

This sequence joins TRBV12-3 or TRBV12-4 and TRBJ2-2; D gene ambiguous. The CDR3 spans 14 residues. V was pared by 7 bases and J by 6 bases, with 15 bases between. Here the CDR3 DNA reads TGTGCCAGCATCCGCCGGGCCCCACCCGGGGAGCTGTTTTTT. As protein: CASIRRAPPGELFF.

The chain links TRBV25-1 to TRBJ1-3, with D perhaps matching TRBD1 (5 bases). Germline CDR1 and CDR2: MGHDK and SYGVNS. The CDR3 consists of 14 residues. Trimming pared 6 bases from V and 4 bases from J, leaving 13 bases between. The CDR3 sequence is CASSVDQGGNTIYF. CDR3 in DNA: TGTGCCAGCAGCGTGGACCAGGGCGGAAACACCATATATTTT.

A few counts support this clonotype. The gene calls are TRBV4-2 and TRBJ2-2; 7 nucleotides match TRBD1. Germline CDR1 and CDR2: LGHNA and YNFKEQ. CDR3 length: 16 residues. The V segment lost 3 bases and the J segment 0 bases; nucleotides outside the gene matches: 4. CDR3 protein: CASSQSGTANTGELFF. The CDR3, as DNA: TGTGCCAGCAGCCAGTCCGGGACAGCGAACACCGGGGAGCTGTTTTTT.

The V and J genes are TRBV6-1 and TRBJ2-3, with TRBD2 matching over 8 bases. The trim removed 0 bases at V and 6 bases at J, leaving 8 bases unmatched. Germline CDR1 is MNHNS and CDR2 is SASEGT. CDR3 length equals 16 residues. The CDR3 loop is CASSEAGRGGLDTQYF. As DNA, the CDR3 is TGTGCCAGCAGTGAAGCGGGCCGGGGGGGCCTGGATACGCAGTATTTT.

This clonotype was detected many times. This chain uses TRBV6-5 with TRBJ2-7; 9 bases agree with TRBD2. This CDR3 spans 15 amino acids. After removal of 5 bases from V and 3 bases from J, the junction contained 8 bases not matched to a gene. The germline V gene has CDR1 MNHEY and CDR2 SVGAGI. This CDR3 is CASSAVGTSIYEQYF. As DNA, the CDR3 is TGTGCCAGCAGTGCGGTCGGGACTAGCATCTACGAGCAGTACTTC.

The chain joins TRBV5-1 to TRBJ2-3; 7 bases fit TRBD1. CDR1 is SGHRS, CDR2 YFSETQ, per germline. With 2 bases clipped from V and 6 bases from J, the junction kept 9 bases outside the gene matches. This CDR3 region has 15 residues. CDR3 sequence (DNA): TGCGCCAGCAGCTTAGGGGACAGTTCACGCGATACGCAGTATTTT. Encoded protein: CASSLGDSSRDTQYF. Using reference TRBV5-1 and TRBJ2-3 for the parts outside the CDR3, the full variable domain is KAGVTQTPRYLIKTRGQQVTLSCSPISGHRSVSWYQQTPGQGLQFLFEYFSETQRNKGNFPGRFSGRQFSNSRSEMNVSTLELGDSALYLCASSLGDSSRDTQYFGPGTRLTVL.

The chain is built from TRBV5-1 and TRBJ1-1, with 9 nucleotides matching TRBD1. CDR1 and CDR2 from the germline V gene are SGHRS and YFSETQ. With 1 base clipped from V and 4 bases from J, the junction kept 5 bases outside the gene matches. This CDR3 has 15 amino acids. The CDR3 nucleotides read TGCGCCAGCAGCTTGACAGGGGGCGAAGGCACTGAAGCTTTCTTT. The encoded protein is CASSLTGGEGTEAFF.

This clonotype has just a few counts. The chain uses TRBV6-2 or TRBV6-3 and TRBJ1-5, with no clear D. The CDR3 is 13 amino acids. Germline V gene data show CDR1 as MNHEY and CDR2 as SVGEGT. V was shortened by 7 bases and J by 5 bases, with 12 bases between the two germline ends. The CDR3 DNA reads as TGTGCCAGCAACCTCTGGAGGGATCAGCCCCAGCATTTT. Protein product: CASNLWRDQPQHF.

This clonotype was seen a handful of times. V is TRBV14 and J is TRBJ2-1; possibly TRBD2 for D (5 bases). V shed 0 bases and J shed 6 bases, with 12 bases lying between them. The germline V gene has CDR1 SGHDN and CDR2 FVKESK. The CDR3 is made up of 15 amino acids. DNA for the CDR3: TGTGCCAGCAGCCAAGATCTCACTAGACGCAATGAGCAGTTCTTC. Translated: CASSQDLTRRNEQFF.